The 3 T cell receptor beta chains listed next were all sequenced from one sample in a study of breast tumors, draining lymph nodes, adjacent tissues. One entry per CDR3 protein results from TCRdb running MiXCR on the multiplex PCR reads. The sample contains hundreds of thousands of distinct CDR3 sequences, around 32% of which appear only once. Breast cancer patients provided tissue from their axillary draining lymph nodes. Sequenced material: axillary lymph node tissue. The receptors here all came from a female donor with breast cancer. Some clones in this sample may be carry-over from other donors' samples.

This clonotype was recorded at least ten times. This chain connects TRBV30 to TRBJ1-4; D call uncertain. V lost 8 bases to trimming and J lost 3 bases, with 16 bases between them. The CDR3 contains 14 residues. Germline values: CDR1 GTSNPN, CDR2 SVGIG (reference sequence). In DNA, the CDR3 is TGTGCCCGAAAAGGGCAGTCACCTAATGAAAAACTGTTTTTT. As protein: CARKGQSPNEKLFF.

This chain connects TRBV7-8 to TRBJ1-1, with D unclear. The germline gives CDR1 SGHVS, CDR2 FQNEAQ. The CDR3 has 14 amino acids. The V gene lost 5 bases and the J gene lost 2 bases, with 12 bases spanning the gap. CDR3 DNA: TGTGCCAGCAGCCTCCCAGGTATTAACACTGAAGCTTTCTTT. Amino acids: CASSLPGINTEAFF.

This clonotype was seen many times. The rearrangement links TRBV4-2 to TRBJ1-4, with D uncertain. V lost 0 bases and J 4 bases, leaving 12 bases between the germline ends. The germline V gene encodes CDR1 LGHNA and CDR2 YNFKEQ. The CDR3 is 16 amino acids. The CDR3 is CASSQDHEGLNEKLFF. In nucleotides, the CDR3 is TGTGCCAGCAGCCAAGATCATGAAGGACTTAATGAAAAACTGTTTTTT.